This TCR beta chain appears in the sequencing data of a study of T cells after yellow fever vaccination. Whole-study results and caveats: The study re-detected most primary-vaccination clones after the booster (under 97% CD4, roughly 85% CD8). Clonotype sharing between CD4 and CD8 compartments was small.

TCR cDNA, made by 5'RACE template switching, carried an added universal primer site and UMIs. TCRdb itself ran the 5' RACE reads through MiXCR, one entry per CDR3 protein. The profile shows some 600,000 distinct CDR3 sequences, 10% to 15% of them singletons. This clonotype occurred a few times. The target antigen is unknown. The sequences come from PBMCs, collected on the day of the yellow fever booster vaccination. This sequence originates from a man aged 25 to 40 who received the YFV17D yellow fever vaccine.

The CDR3 sequence is CASSHPGAEQYF. Written as DNA, the CDR3 is TGTGCCAGCAGTCACCCCGGAGCCGAGCAGTACTTC. This chain connects TRBV5-6 to TRBJ2-7, with D unresolved. Between the trimmed V and J ends, which lost 5 bases and 6 bases, there was a span of 12 bases. Germline V gives CDR1 SGHDT, CDR2 YYEEEE. The CDR3 consists of 12 residues.